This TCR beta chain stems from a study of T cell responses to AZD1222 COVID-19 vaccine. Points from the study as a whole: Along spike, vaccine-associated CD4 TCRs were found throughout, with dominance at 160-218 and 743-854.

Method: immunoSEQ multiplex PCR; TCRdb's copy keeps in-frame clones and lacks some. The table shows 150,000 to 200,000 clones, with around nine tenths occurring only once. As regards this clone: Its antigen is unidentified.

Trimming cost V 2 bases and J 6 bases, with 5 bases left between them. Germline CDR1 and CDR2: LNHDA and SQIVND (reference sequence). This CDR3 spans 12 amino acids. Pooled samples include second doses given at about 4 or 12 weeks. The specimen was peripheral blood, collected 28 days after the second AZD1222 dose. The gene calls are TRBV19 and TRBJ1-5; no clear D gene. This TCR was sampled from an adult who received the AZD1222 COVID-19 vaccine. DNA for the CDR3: TGTGCCAGTAGTATATTCCCTCAGCCCCAGCATTTT. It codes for CASSIFPQPQHF.